This T cell receptor (beta chain) came from a study of T cells in Graves' hyperthyroidism and ophthalmopathy. V dropped 4 bases and J dropped 5 bases, with 5 bases sitting between them. The CDR3 sequence is 11 residues long. Germline V gives CDR1 MGHDK, CDR2 SYGVNS. Findings of the study overall: Peripheral blood also featured most of the thyroid clonotypes expanded above 0.001.

The definition of stable Graves' hyperthyroidism was no ophthalmopathy progression within 18 months. These patients, aged 18 to 65, had recently diagnosed hyperthyroidism lasting under 2 months. Regions amplified from RNA transcripts were the TCR beta CDR3 regions. HTBI primers were employed in a first-round RT-PCR of the TCR CDR3. TCRdb ran MiXCR on the multiplex PCR reads and lists one entry per CDR3 protein. The data contain around 300,000 distinct CDR3 sequences, over 11% of them singletons. This clonotype was observed at least ten times. As yet, its antigen is unknown. Input material: blood. This TCR was recovered from a woman in her twenties or thirties with Graves' hyperthyroidism. The chain combines TRBV25-1 with TRBJ2-5; no reliable D call. The CDR3 nucleotides are TGTGCCAGCAGTGTTAGTGAGACCCAGTACTTC. As protein: CASSVSETQYF.